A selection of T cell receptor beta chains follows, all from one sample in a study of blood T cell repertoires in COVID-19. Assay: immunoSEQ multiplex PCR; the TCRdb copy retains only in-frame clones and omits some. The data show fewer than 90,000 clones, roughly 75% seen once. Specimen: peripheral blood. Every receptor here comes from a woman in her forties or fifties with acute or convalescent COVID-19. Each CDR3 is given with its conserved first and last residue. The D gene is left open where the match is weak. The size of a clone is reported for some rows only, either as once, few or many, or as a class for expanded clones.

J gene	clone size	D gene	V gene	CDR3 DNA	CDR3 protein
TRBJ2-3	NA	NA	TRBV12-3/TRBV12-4	TGTGCCAGCAGACCGGGGGTTGCGGATACGCAGTATTTT	CASRPGVADTQYF
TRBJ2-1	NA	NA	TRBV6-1	TGTGCCAGCAGTGAAGCTCCGGGCTCCTACAATGAGCAGTTCTTC	CASSEAPGSYNEQFF
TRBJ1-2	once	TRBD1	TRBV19	TGTGCCAGTAGTATAGACCGCTGGGACAGCTTTGAGTCTCATAACTATGGCTACACCTTC	CASSIDRWDSFESHNYGYTF
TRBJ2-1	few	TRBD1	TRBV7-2	TGTGCCAGCAGCACGCCCTCCGGGACAGGGTATTACATTGAGCAGTTCTTC	CASSTPSGTGYYIEQFF
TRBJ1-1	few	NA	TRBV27	TGTGCCAGCAGTTCCGGACAGACGTTTGTGAACACTGAAGCTTTCTTT	CASSSGQTFVNTEAFF
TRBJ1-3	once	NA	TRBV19	TGTGCCACCCAGGATTCGGGGGGGACGAACACCATATATTTT	CATQDSGGTNTIYF
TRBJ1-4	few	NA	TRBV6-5	TGTGCCAGCAGTTACTCTGACTTTGGAGGTGAAAAACTGTTTTTT	CASSYSDFGGEKLFF
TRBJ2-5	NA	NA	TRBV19	TGTGCCAGTAGTTCCGAAAGGGGGTTCCAAGAGACCCAGTACTTC	CASSSERGFQETQYF
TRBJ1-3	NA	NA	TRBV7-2	TGTGCCAGCAGCCTGATACAGGGCTCTGGAAACACCATATATTTT	CASSLIQGSGNTIYF
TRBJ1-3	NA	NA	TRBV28	TGTGCCAGCAGTTTTACAGGGAGCTCTGGAAACACCATATATTTT	CASSFTGSSGNTIYF
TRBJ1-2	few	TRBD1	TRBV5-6	TGTGCCAGCAGCCCCCGCGACAGGGGTATGCAAGGCTACACCTTC	CASSPRDRGMQGYTF
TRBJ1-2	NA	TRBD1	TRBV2	TGTGCCAGCATTCTTACCGGGACAGGGTCTGTTGGCTACACCTTC	CASILTGTGSVGYTF
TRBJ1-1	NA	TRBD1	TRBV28	TGTGCCAGCAGTTTGACAGGGAGTACCAGCACTGAAGCTTTCTTT	CASSLTGSTSTEAFF
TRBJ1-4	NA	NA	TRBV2	TGTGCCAGTAGTACGACAGACTTTGATGAAAAACTGTTTTTT	CASSTTDFDEKLFF
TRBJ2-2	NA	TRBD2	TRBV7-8	TGTGCCAGCAGCCCTTGGGCTAGCGGGGGGCGGGCCGGGGAGCTGTTTTTT	CASSPWASGGRAGELFF
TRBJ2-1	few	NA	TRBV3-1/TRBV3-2	TGTGCCAGCAGCCCCCCTAGGGGTTGGAGCAATGAGCAGTTCTTC	CASSPPRGWSNEQFF
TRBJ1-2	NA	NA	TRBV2	TGTGCCAGCAGTGAGTCGGGGAACTATGGCTACACCTTC	CASSESGNYGYTF
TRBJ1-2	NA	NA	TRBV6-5	TGTGCCAGCAGTTACAGACAGGAGTATGGCTACACCTTC	CASSYRQEYGYTF
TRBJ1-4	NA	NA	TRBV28	TGTGCCAGCAGTTTCGGGACAAGAAATGAAAAACTGTTTTTT	CASSFGTRNEKLFF
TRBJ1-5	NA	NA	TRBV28	TGTGCCAGCAGTTTAAGGGGGTACAATCAGCCCCAGCATTTT	CASSLRGYNQPQHF
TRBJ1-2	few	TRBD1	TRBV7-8	TGTGCCAGCAGCGAAGGACAGGGGAACTATGGCTACACCTTC	CASSEGQGNYGYTF
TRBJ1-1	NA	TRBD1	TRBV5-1	TGCGCCAGCAGCCCACAGGGGTCTGGCACTGAAGCTTTCTTT	CASSPQGSGTEAFF
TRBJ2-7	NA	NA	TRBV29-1	TGCAGCGTTGGAGGGGCGGGGGCCGAGCAGTACTTC	CSVGGAGAEQYF
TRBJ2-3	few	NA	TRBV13	TGTGCCAGCAGCTTCTCCGGGGGAATAGATACGCAGTATTTT	CASSFSGGIDTQYF
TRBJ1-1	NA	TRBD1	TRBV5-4	TGTGCCAGCAGCTTGGAGACAGGGTATCCGAACACTGAAGCTTTCTTT	CASSLETGYPNTEAFF
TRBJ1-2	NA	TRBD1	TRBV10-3	TGTGCCATCAGAGTTATCAAATCGGGACAGGGCAACTATGGCTACACCTTC	CAIRVIKSGQGNYGYTF
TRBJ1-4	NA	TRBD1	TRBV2	TGTGCCAGCAGCGGACGGACAGGAGCTAATGAAAAACTGTTTTTT	CASSGRTGANEKLFF
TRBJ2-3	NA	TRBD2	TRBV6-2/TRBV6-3	TGTGCCAGCAGCCAACTAGCGGGGGGGGGAAAAGATACGCAGTATTTT	CASSQLAGGGKDTQYF
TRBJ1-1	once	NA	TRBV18	TGTGCCAGCTCACCACGAGAATCCCAGAACACTGAAGCTTTCTTT	CASSPRESQNTEAFF
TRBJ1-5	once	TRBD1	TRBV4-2	TGTGCCAGCAGCCAAGGGGGACAGGGAGGGGATCAGCCCCAGCATTTT	CASSQGGQGGDQPQHF
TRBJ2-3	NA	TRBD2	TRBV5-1	TGCGCCAGCAGCTTAGGGACTAGAGCAGATACGCAGTATTTT	CASSLGTRADTQYF
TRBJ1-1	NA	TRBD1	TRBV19	TGTGCCAGTAGTCGTCCCGGGACAGGTTCGAACACTGAAGCTTTCTTT	CASSRPGTGSNTEAFF
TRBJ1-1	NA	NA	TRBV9	TGTGCCAGCAGCGTAGAGCCTTTACAGGGGAACACTGAAGCTTTCTTT	CASSVEPLQGNTEAFF
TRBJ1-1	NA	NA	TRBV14	TGTGCCAGCAGCCAAGAATTCTTGTCCTTCCCGAGGAACACTGAAGCTTTCTTT	CASSQEFLSFPRNTEAFF
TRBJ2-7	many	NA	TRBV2	TGTGCCAGCAGAGCCTTCGAGCAGTACTTC	CASRAFEQYF
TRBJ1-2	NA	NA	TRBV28	TGTGCCAGCAGTTTACCGGACAGTAACTATGGCTACACCTTC	CASSLPDSNYGYTF